These T cell receptor beta chains were read from a single sample in a study of healthy donors' naive CD4 and CD8 T cells. MiXCR, run by TCRdb on the reads, gives a single entry per CDR3 protein. The sample gives approximately 200,000 distinct CDR3 sequences, nearly 75% of which show up once; about 2.1% is in the top ten. Sequencing input: naive CD4+ and CD8+ T cells sorted from blood, pooled from several donors. These receptors were taken from a pool of human donors in good health; the sample pools cells from several healthy donors. Each CDR3 is given with its conserved first and last residue. D genes are given only for firm matches. The listing skips clone size in some rows; elsewhere it reads once, few, many or a size class.

clone size,D gene,V gene,J gene,CDR3 protein,CDR3 DNA
-,-,TRBV4-2,TRBJ1-2,CASSQPLPGQMGYGYTF,TGTGCCAGCAGCCAGCCCCTCCCGGGCCAAATGGGGTATGGCTACACCTTC
-,-,TRBV10-3,TRBJ2-1,CAISGSGNEQFF,TGTGCCATCAGTGGTAGCGGCAATGAGCAGTTCTTC
-,-,TRBV28,TRBJ1-6,CASSENNSPLHF,TGTGCCAGCAGCGAAAATAATTCACCCCTCCACTTT
-,-,TRBV27,TRBJ2-1,CASSSDGTPGRSSYNEQFF,TGTGCCAGCAGTTCAGACGGAACACCGGGACGTAGCTCCTACAATGAGCAGTTCTTC
once,-,TRBV29-1,TRBJ1-1,CSAFQGMNTEAFF,TGCAGCGCTTTTCAGGGCATGAACACTGAAGCTTTCTTT
once,-,TRBV11-3,TRBJ2-5,CASSLDFGTQYF,TGTGCCAGCAGCTTAGATTTCGGGACCCAGTACTTC
-,-,TRBV12-3/TRBV12-4,TRBJ2-3,CASSWSTDTQYF,TGTGCCAGCAGTTGGAGCACAGATACGCAGTATTTT
-,-,TRBV12-3/TRBV12-4,TRBJ2-7,CASSPDSLSREQYF,TGTGCCAGCAGTCCGGACAGCCTATCCCGCGAGCAGTACTTC
few,-,TRBV15,TRBJ2-7,CATSSAPGPGYEQYF,TGTGCCACCAGCAGCGCTCCAGGCCCAGGCTACGAGCAGTACTTC
-,-,TRBV29-1,TRBJ2-1,CSATDNYNEQFF,TGCAGCGCCACCGACAACTACAATGAGCAGTTCTTC
-,-,TRBV6-2/TRBV6-3,TRBJ2-7,CASSYSNGRDIDPYEQYF,TGTGCCAGCAGTTACTCGAATGGACGGGACATCGACCCCTACGAGCAGTACTTC
few,-,TRBV15,TRBJ1-1,CATSRPGQSEAFF,TGTGCCACCAGCAGACCTGGACAGAGTGAAGCTTTCTTT
-,-,TRBV6-5,TRBJ2-1,CASSYGTLVGEQFF,TGTGCCAGCAGTTACGGGACCTTGGTCGGTGAGCAGTTCTTC
few,-,TRBV12-3/TRBV12-4,TRBJ1-1,CASMRVRGEAFF,TGTGCCAGCATGCGCGTAAGGGGTGAAGCTTTCTTT
-,-,TRBV29-1,TRBJ2-3,CSVSGEGPTDTQYF,TGCAGCGTTTCCGGTGAGGGGCCCACAGATACGCAGTATTTT
-,TRBD2,TRBV27,TRBJ2-1,CASSLRLAEWGNSEQFF,TGTGCCAGCAGTTTACGGCTAGCGGAGTGGGGTAATAGTGAGCAGTTCTTC
-,TRBD2,TRBV6-5,TRBJ2-7,CASSSLAGEAYEQYF,TGTGCCAGCAGTTCCTTAGCGGGAGAGGCATACGAGCAGTACTTC
-,-,TRBV12-3/TRBV12-4,TRBJ1-1,CASSPRQITEAFF,TGTGCCAGCAGCCCACGACAGATCACTGAAGCTTTCTTT
-,TRBD2,TRBV6-2/TRBV6-3,TRBJ2-3,CASNWEGTDTQYF,TGTGCCAGCAATTGGGAGGGGACAGATACGCAGTATTTT
-,-,TRBV6-5,TRBJ2-3,CASSPGRGQYF,TGTGCCAGCAGCCCGGGACGGGGGCAGTATTTT
-,TRBD1,TRBV5-1,TRBJ2-5,CASSLGQGGPETQYF,TGCGCCAGCAGCCTGGGACAGGGAGGTCCGGAGACCCAGTACTTC
-,-,TRBV15,TRBJ1-1,CATSRGGTDTEAFF,TGTGCCACCAGCAGAGGAGGGACGGACACTGAAGCTTTCTTT